The 10 T cell receptor beta chains given below trace back to one sample, sequenced in a study of blood T cells in healthy people across ages. Together with a sample-barcoded 5' primer, a J-beta primer mix was included in a second PCR lasting about 6 to 11 cycles. Each CDR3 protein is one row after TCRdb ran MiXCR on the 5' RACE reads. The sample yields hundreds of thousands of distinct CDR3 sequences, under 25% seen once. The sequenced sample consisted of blood. Receptors were obtained from a man aged 65-85 years in good health.

In this sample, this clonotype turned up a few times. The chain has TRBV29-1 and TRBJ2-5; TRBD2 is a possible D gene (6 bases). Judging by the DNA end, TRBJ2-7 fits better; the J call may be wrong. Per the germline V gene, CDR1 is SQVTM and CDR2 is ANQGSEA. This CDR3 has 12 residues. CDR3: CSVGRVEGEQYF. The DNA of the CDR3 is TGCAGCGTCGGAAGGGTGGAGGGCGAGCAGTACTTC.

This clonotype has just a few counts. The V call is TRBV5-1, the J call TRBJ2-1; D is perhaps TRBD2 (6 bases). V was trimmed by 2 bases and J by 7 bases, leaving 19 bases between them. The CDR3 is made up of 16 amino acids. The germline V gene encodes CDR1 SGHRS and CDR2 YFSETQ. The chain's CDR3 is CASSLAPGLGGNEQFF. CDR3 in DNA: TGCGCCAGCAGCTTAGCTCCGGGACTCGGAGGAAATGAGCAGTTCTTC.

CDR3 sequence: CSALTSGILTTYNEQFF. CDR3 nucleotide sequence: TGCAGCGCCTTGACTAGCGGGATACTAACGACTTACAATGAGCAGTTCTTC. This chain uses TRBV29-1 with TRBJ2-1, with 11 bases lining up with TRBD2. V lost 7 bases and J lost 4; bases outside the gene matches: 15. The V gene's germline CDR1 is SQVTM and CDR2 ANQGSEA. The CDR3 is made up of 17 amino acids.

The chain is built from TRBV20-1 and TRBJ1-4; a possible D gene is TRBD1 (5 bases). Germline V gene lookup returns CDR1 DFQATT and CDR2 SNEGSKA (reference sequence). The CDR3 contains 18 residues. The V end was cut by 0 bases, the J end by 8 bases, with 25 bases between. This chain's CDR3 is CSARDPSPKRSGGEKLFF. Written as DNA, the CDR3 is TGCAGTGCTAGAGATCCCTCCCCCAAACGGTCGGGGGGGGAAAAACTGTTTTTT.

The chain combines TRBV20-1 with TRBJ1-5; the D gene is possibly TRBD1 (6 bases). The CDR3 consists of 14 residues. V was clipped by 6 bases and J by 3 bases, with 15 bases between them. Germline-derived CDR1 and CDR2 are DFQATT and SNEGSKA (reference sequence). In DNA, the CDR3 is TGCAGTGCGCACACAGGGCCTTTCAATCAGCCCCAGCATTTT. Encoded protein: CSAHTGPFNQPQHF.

The chain uses TRBV3-1 and TRBJ1-4; 8 positions agree with TRBD1. Losses at the gene ends were 3 bases for V and 2 bases for J; bases not matched to a gene: 2. This CDR3 contains 15 residues. The V gene's germline CDR1 is LGHDT and CDR2 YNNKEL (reference sequence). In DNA, the CDR3 is TGTGCCAGCAGCCATAACAGGGGGACTAATGAAAAACTGTTTTTT. Its protein product is CASSHNRGTNEKLFF.

The rearrangement joins TRBV3-1 to TRBJ2-2, with D perhaps TRBD2 (6 bases). The CDR3 covers 16 residues. Trimming shortened V by 0 bases and J by 4 bases, and 12 bases separated the two germline ends. Germline values: CDR1 LGHDT, CDR2 YNNKEL (reference sequence). This chain's CDR3 is CASSQDAGSGTGELFF. CDR3 in DNA: TGTGCCAGCAGCCAAGATGCGGGGTCGGGCACCGGGGAGCTGTTTTTT.

The genes are TRBV7-9 and TRBJ2-5; maybe TRBD2 (7 bases). TRBJ2-7 explains the end of the DNA better; the J call may be wrong. The CDR3 loop spans 15 amino acids. CDR1 SEHNR and CDR2 FQNEAQ come from the germline V gene (reference sequence). This CDR3 reads CASSPDRGALDEQYF. The DNA of the CDR3 is TGTGCCAGCAGCCCCGATCGGGGGGCATTGGACGAGCAGTACTTC.

In this sample, this clonotype turned up a few times. This rearrangement joins TRBV3-1 to TRBJ2-3; 10 bases align to TRBD2. This CDR3 has 18 residues. Losses at the gene ends were 2 bases for V and 2 bases for J; bases not matched to a gene: 10. Germline V gene lookup returns CDR1 LGHDT and CDR2 YNNKEL (reference sequence). CDR3 DNA: TGTGCCAGCAGCCAATACCTTGAACTAGCGGGAAACACAGATACGCAGTATTTT. It is translated as CASSQYLELAGNTDTQYF.

V and J are TRBV20-1 and TRBJ2-3; no clear D gene. From germline, CDR1 is DFQATT and CDR2 SNEGSKA (reference sequence). The CDR3 is 14 residues long. Trimming took 3 bases from V and 4 from J, leaving 14 bases between them. The CDR3 spells CSASRPNFPDTQYF. The CDR3 region has the DNA TGCAGTGCTAGTCGCCCGAACTTCCCAGATACGCAGTATTTT.